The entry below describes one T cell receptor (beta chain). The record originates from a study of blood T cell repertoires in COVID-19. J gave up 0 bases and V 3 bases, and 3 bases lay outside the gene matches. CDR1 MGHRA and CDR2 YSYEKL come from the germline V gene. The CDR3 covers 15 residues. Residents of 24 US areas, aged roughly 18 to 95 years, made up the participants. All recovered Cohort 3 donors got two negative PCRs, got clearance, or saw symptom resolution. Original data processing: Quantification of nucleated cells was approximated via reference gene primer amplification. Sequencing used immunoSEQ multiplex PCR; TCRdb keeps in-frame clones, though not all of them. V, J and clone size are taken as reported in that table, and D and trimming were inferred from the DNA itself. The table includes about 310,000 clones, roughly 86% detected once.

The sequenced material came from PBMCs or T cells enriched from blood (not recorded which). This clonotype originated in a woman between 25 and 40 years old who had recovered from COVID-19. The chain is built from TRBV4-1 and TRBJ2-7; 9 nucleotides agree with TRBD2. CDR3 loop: CASSHKAGGSYEQYF. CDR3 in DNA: TGCGCCAGCAGCCATAAAGCGGGGGGCTCCTACGAGCAGTACTTC.